The clone carrying this TCR beta chain was detected once. This sample was included in a study of blood T cell repertoires in COVID-19. Study at large: Samples taken during acute and convalescent COVID-19 were collected in the United States, Italy and Spain. From T cells, B-cell-depleted T cells, or PBMCs came the material, which was cDNA or gDNA.

Trimming took 3 bases from V and 6 from J; bases not matched to a gene: 8. Germline values: CDR1 MNHEY, CDR2 SMNVEV (reference sequence). There are 14 residues in the CDR3. Study processing details: Reference gene primer amplification gave estimated nucleated cell counts. TCRdb's table, derived via immunoSEQ multiplex PCR, lists solely in-frame clones and lacks some. The V and J calls and the clone size are those of that table, but D and trimming were determined from the DNA. The data hold about 380,000 clones, with roughly 90% observed a single time. The chain links TRBV27 to TRBJ2-7, with 7 bases aligning to TRBD1. Input material: peripheral blood. The receptor was isolated from a man aged 35 to 55 with acute or convalescent COVID-19. The CDR3 nucleotides are TGTGCCAGCAGTTTCTACAGGGGTTATAGCGAGCAGTACTTC. This translates into CASSFYRGYSEQYF.